This TCR beta chain was identified in a study of T-cell memory formation after mild COVID-19. Trimming took 0 bases from V and 6 from J, leaving 13 bases between them. Per germline, CDR1 SGHRS and CDR2 YFSETQ. The CDR3 has 15 residues. The sample holds a few counts of this clonotype. TCRdb re-analysed the 5' RACE reads in MiXCR, keeping a single row per CDR3 protein. The repertoire includes under 550,000 distinct CDR3 sequences, approximately 19% of them detected once, and 20% to 25% sits in the top ten. Sequencing was carried out using PBMCs or a T cell subset sorted from them (not recorded which). This sequence was found in a man aged 18 to 35 who had mild COVID-19 (a few samples of this study predate the infection). Cell type and time point are not known. The V gene is TRBV5-1, the J gene TRBJ2-1; D may be TRBD1 (5 bases). CDR3 sequence (DNA): TGCGCCAGCAGCTTGGACACCTATGGGGCCAATGAGCAGTTCTTC. As protein: CASSLDTYGANEQFF.